The clone carrying this TCR beta chain was detected many times. The germline V gene encodes CDR1 MNHNY and CDR2 SVGAGI (reference sequence). Deletions cut 6 bases from V and 7 bases from J, with 16 bases between. This CDR3 contains 14 residues. This sample is part of a study of T cells in Graves' hyperthyroidism and ophthalmopathy. Authors of the study amplified TCR beta CDR3 regions from RNA transcripts. HTBI primers were used for first-round RT-PCR of the TCR CDR3. MiXCR, applied by TCRdb to the multiplex PCR reads, yields one record per CDR3 protein. The sample holds about 570,000 distinct CDR3 sequences, around 45% seen once.

This clonotype was obtained from an adult woman with Graves' disease, either hyperthyroidism or ophthalmopathy (not recorded which). The chain has TRBV6-6 and TRBJ1-5, with unresolved D. Source material: peripheral blood or thyroid tissue (not recorded which). The CDR3 region has the DNA TGTGCCAGCAGATCCCGGGAATTAAGACAGCCCCAGCATTTT. Its translation is CASRSRELRQPQHF.